The 29 T cell receptor beta chains given below trace back to one sample, sequenced in a study of yellow fever vaccine responses in identical twins. TCRdb recomputed calls from the RT-PCR reads with MiXCR, one row per CDR3 protein. This sample has approximately 11,000 distinct CDR3 sequences, with 70% to 85% found just once. Here the sequenced sample was T cells from blood (PBMCs), unsorted or a sorted subset (not recorded which), taken before or after yellow fever vaccination (not recorded which). These receptors all come from a woman younger than 30 who received the yellow fever vaccine.

This clonotype was observed once. The J gene is TRBJ1-1, the V gene TRBV6-1; D is ambiguous. Germline V lookup: CDR1 MNHNS, CDR2 SASEGT. V gave up 3 bases and J gave up 0 bases, with 8 bases separating them. This CDR3 comprises 14 residues. The CDR3 here is CASSEKGLNTEAFF. The CDR3 DNA reads TGTGCCAGCAGTGAGAAAGGACTGAACACTGAAGCTTTCTTT.

This clonotype was picked up a small number of times. This chain joins TRBV4-2 and TRBJ2-1; 7 positions agree with TRBD1. The CDR3 runs to 16 residues. CDR1 is LGHNA and CDR2 is YNFKEQ in the germline V gene. The V gene end was trimmed by 1 base and the J gene end by 2 bases; junction bases not matched to a gene: 5. Here the CDR3 reads CASSQGQGKTYNEQFF. For the CDR3, the DNA is TGTGCCAGCAGCCAAGGACAGGGCAAAACCTACAATGAGCAGTTCTTC.

The J gene is TRBJ2-3, the V gene TRBV20-1, with TRBD1 matching over 9 bases. The germline V gene encodes CDR1 DFQATT and CDR2 SNEGSKA (reference sequence). This CDR3 contains 15 residues. V shed 6 bases, J shed 3 bases, and the junction held 10 bases outside the gene matches. In DNA, the CDR3 is TGCAGTGCAAAAGCCCGGGACAGGGTGACAGATACGCAGTATTTT. This codes for CSAKARDRVTDTQYF.

V is TRBV28 and J is TRBJ1-2; D unresolved. There are 13 residues in the CDR3. Between the trimmed V and J ends, which lost 7 bases and 6 bases, there was a span of 15 bases. Germline assignment: CDR1 MDHEN and CDR2 SYDVKM. DNA of the CDR3: TGTGCCAGCACCCCTTGGGTCCGCAATGGCTACACCTTC. It translates to CASTPWVRNGYTF.

The rearrangement joins TRBV13 to TRBJ1-1; D unclear. The CDR3 extends over 14 amino acids. V shed 8 bases and J shed 0 bases, with 13 bases lying between them. Per germline, CDR1 PRHDT and CDR2 FYEKMQ (reference sequence). CDR3 amino acids: CASDAPGVNTEAFF. CDR3 DNA: TGTGCCAGCGATGCCCCCGGGGTGAACACTGAAGCTTTCTTT.

There are a few counts of this clonotype. The gene calls are TRBV4-1 and TRBJ2-7; D unclear. V lost 1 base, J lost 4 bases, and 14 bases lay in between. This CDR3 contains 15 residues. Germline V gene lookup returns CDR1 MGHRA and CDR2 YSYEKL. DNA of the CDR3: TGCGCCAGCAGCCAAGGCCCAGGCCCCTCTTACGAGCAGTACTTC. Translated: CASSQGPGPSYEQYF.

The chain is built from TRBV18 and TRBJ2-3; D possibly corresponds to TRBD2 (5 bases). V was shortened by 0 bases and J by 2 bases, with 12 bases between the two germline ends. The CDR3 contains 16 residues. CDR1 is KGHSH, CDR2 LQKENI, per germline. CDR3 loop: CASSPPGGGSTDTQYF. DNA for the CDR3: TGTGCCAGCTCACCACCCGGAGGCGGGTCCACAGATACGCAGTATTTT.

V gene TRBV2 combines with J gene TRBJ2-1; D not resolved. V lost 2 bases, J lost 8 bases, and 7 bases lay in between. CDR1 and CDR2 from the germline V gene are SNHLY and FYNNEI. CDR3 length: 12 residues. This CDR3 is CASSEWVHEQFF. DNA for the CDR3: TGTGCCAGCAGTGAATGGGTTCATGAGCAGTTCTTC.

By sample fraction, this clonotype is medium-sized. This chain uses TRBV12-3 or TRBV12-4 with TRBJ2-1; perhaps TRBD2 as D (6 bases). Trimming left V 7 bases short and J 2 bases short, with 9 bases between. The CDR3 is 13 residues long. The CDR3 here is CASMGGTYNEQFF. The CDR3 DNA reads as TGTGCCAGCATGGGAGGTACCTACAATGAGCAGTTCTTC.

This chain connects TRBV27 to TRBJ2-5, with D perhaps matching TRBD2 (6 bases). Germline V gives CDR1 MNHEY, CDR2 SMNVEV (reference sequence). Trimming took off 3 bases at V and 4 bases at J, with 15 bases between the two ends. The CDR3 extends over 15 amino acids. For the CDR3, the DNA is TGTGCCAGCAGTTTGCGGGGTTATGGACGAGAGACCCAGTACTTC. This encodes CASSLRGYGRETQYF.

The chain links TRBV27 to TRBJ2-2, with 7 bases identical to TRBD1. J was trimmed by 4 bases and V by 5 bases; bases with no gene match: 10. This CDR3 spans 16 amino acids. Germline CDR1 is MNHEY and CDR2 is SMNVEV (reference sequence). CDR3 amino acids: CASSPRPTGLTGELFF. The CDR3 DNA is TGTGCCAGCAGTCCTAGACCGACAGGGCTCACCGGGGAGCTGTTTTTT.

The chain is built from TRBV4-1 and TRBJ1-5, with D unclear. Germline V CDR1 and CDR2: MGHRA, YSYEKL. This CDR3 is 16 amino acids long. Trimming took 0 bases from V and 3 from J, leaving 12 bases between them. This CDR3 is CASSQDWSSTNQPQHF. As DNA, the CDR3 is TGCGCCAGCAGCCAAGATTGGTCCAGTACCAATCAGCCCCAGCATTTT.

The chain uses TRBV2 and TRBJ2-3; the D gene is possibly TRBD2 (6 bases). CDR1 is SNHLY, CDR2 FYNNEI, per germline. The CDR3 runs to 16 residues. V lost 3 bases and J lost 2, with 15 bases in between. The CDR3 coding sequence is TGTGCCAGCAGTGACTCGGGAGACAGCCACACAGATACGCAGTATTTT. Amino acid sequence: CASSDSGDSHTDTQYF.

This clonotype was seen just once. The chain joins TRBV7-8 to TRBJ1-1; D gene unclear. CDR3 length: 14 amino acids. V was cut by 5 bases and J by 4 bases, with 14 bases left in between. Germline CDR1 SGHVS, CDR2 FQNEAQ. Written as DNA, the CDR3 is TGTGCCAGCAGCGCGGGGAATATCCTCACTGAAGCTTTCTTT. This translates into CASSAGNILTEAFF.

The chain uses TRBV9 and TRBJ2-5; tentatively, D is TRBD2 (5 bases). Germline V gene sequence: CDR1 SGDLS, CDR2 YYNGEE. The CDR3 contains 14 residues. V lost 4 bases and J lost 2, with 12 bases in between. CDR3 sequence (DNA): TGTGCCAGCAGCTTAGAAGCGGAGCAAGAGACCCAGTACTTC. This gives the protein CASSLEAEQETQYF.

V gene TRBV28 combines with J gene TRBJ2-7; 7 bases match TRBD1. CDR3 size: 15 residues. Germline CDR1 is MDHEN and CDR2 is SYDVKM. The trim removed 6 bases at V and 3 bases at J, leaving 11 bases unmatched. Here the CDR3 reads CASRPETGPLYEQYV. CDR3 DNA: TGTGCCAGCAGACCTGAGACAGGGCCTCTCTACGAGCAGTACGTC.

The chain joins TRBV2 to TRBJ2-7; 7 nucleotides align to TRBD1. Germline V gene sequence: CDR1 SNHLY, CDR2 FYNNEI. The length of the CDR3 is 13 residues. J was trimmed by 3 bases and V by 3 bases; bases with no gene match: 2. The CDR3 loop reads CASSEGQSYEQYF. CDR3 DNA: TGTGCCAGCAGTGAGGGACAGAGCTACGAGCAGTACTTC.

J is TRBJ1-1 and V is TRBV13; no clear D. The ends were cut back, 7 bases at V and 3 bases at J, with 9 bases in the middle. Germline V gene sequence: CDR1 PRHDT, CDR2 FYEKMQ (reference sequence). The CDR3 contains 12 residues. The DNA for the CDR3 is TGTGCCAGCACCGTCACGGACACTGAAGCTTTCTTT. Translating gives CASTVTDTEAFF.

This clonotype was observed a handful of times. This chain joins TRBV11-2 and TRBJ1-2; D remains unclear. Germline V gene sequence: CDR1 SGHAT, CDR2 FQNNGV. This CDR3 contains 11 residues. The germline V and J ends were trimmed by 6 bases and 7 bases, with 9 bases remaining between them. The CDR3 sequence is CASRSWSGYTF. As DNA, the CDR3 is TGTGCCAGCAGAAGTTGGTCTGGCTACACCTTC.

The chain has TRBV29-1 and TRBJ2-3; weak D call: TRBD2 (7 bases). The CDR3 is 15 residues long. In germline, CDR1 is SQVTM, CDR2 ANQGSEA. V was cut by 7 bases and J by 5 bases, with 22 bases left in between. As DNA, the CDR3 is TGCAGCGGCCTCGTGGGGGCGGGAGTGAAAGATACGCAGTATTTT. Translating gives CSGLVGAGVKDTQYF.

V and J are TRBV19 and TRBJ1-6; D is undetermined. Trimming shortened V by 5 bases and J by 8 bases, and 19 bases separated the two germline ends. Germline V lookup: CDR1 LNHDA, CDR2 SQIVND (reference sequence). There are 16 residues in the CDR3. CDR3: CASSPGTGPNYSPLHF. DNA of the CDR3: TGTGCCAGTAGTCCAGGAACCGGGCCGAACTATTCACCCCTCCACTTT.

The chain is built from TRBV3-1 and TRBJ2-1, with unresolved D. Germline CDR1 LGHDT, CDR2 YNNKEL (reference sequence). The CDR3 runs to 16 residues. V lost 0 bases to trimming and J lost 0 bases, with 9 bases between them. The CDR3 loop reads CASSQEGFDSYNEQFF. The CDR3 nucleotides are TGTGCCAGCAGCCAAGAGGGATTTGACTCCTACAATGAGCAGTTCTTC.

The chain couples TRBV12-5 to TRBJ2-1; 16 bases are a match to TRBD2. Germline trimming cut 4 bases from V and 5 bases from J; bases unmatched to any gene: 2. The length of the CDR3 is 16 residues. Germline CDR1 reads LGHNT; CDR2 reads FRNRAP. CDR3 DNA: TGTGCTAGTGGTTCCGGGACTAGCGGGGGGGACAATGAGCAGTTCTTC. Translated: CASGSGTSGGDNEQFF.

This chain joins TRBV7-9 and TRBJ1-2; D gene ambiguous. V was cut by 4 bases and J by 4 bases, with 13 bases left in between. The CDR3 loop spans 14 amino acids. Germline V gene lookup returns CDR1 SEHNR and CDR2 FQNEAQ (reference sequence). The CDR3 loop is CASSSTDDGYGYTF. DNA for the CDR3: TGTGCCAGCAGCTCCACGGACGACGGCTATGGCTACACCTTC.

J is TRBJ2-3 and V is TRBV7-6; 7 positions match TRBD1. CDR3 length equals 14 residues. The germline CDR1 and CDR2 sequences are SGHVS and FNYEAQ. With V trimmed by 7 bases and J by 0 bases, 4 bases remained unmatched. The CDR3 DNA reads as TGTGCCAGCACCCGGACAGGCAGCACAGATACGCAGTATTTT. As protein: CASTRTGSTDTQYF.

This clonotype was seen just once. The rearrangement joins TRBV7-4 to TRBJ2-2, with D possibly TRBD2 on 5 matching bases. The CDR3 contains 17 residues. CDR1 and CDR2 (germline): SGHVT, SQSDAQ. V lost 2 bases, J lost 2 bases, and 15 bases lay in between. In DNA form, the CDR3 reads TGTGCCAGCAGCTTAAACTTTCCAGCGGAAAACACCGGGGAGCTGTTTTTT. It specifies CASSLNFPAENTGELFF.

The chain uses TRBV10-3 and TRBJ1-1; D perhaps matches TRBD1 (6 bases). Trimming took off 0 bases at V and 4 bases at J, with 18 bases between the two ends. CDR1 ENHRY and CDR2 SYGVKD come from the germline V gene. The CDR3 has 17 amino acids. CDR3 nucleotides: TGTGCCATCAGTGAGTCGGGGGGCGCGCTATGGTTCACTGAAGCTTTCTTT. Amino acid sequence: CAISESGGALWFTEAFF.

The CDR3 is CASSPQTSGDNEQFF. For the CDR3, the DNA is TGTGCCAGCAGCCCCCAGACTAGCGGAGACAATGAGCAGTTCTTC. The chain uses TRBV7-9 and TRBJ2-1; 9 bases line up with TRBD2. Per the germline V gene, CDR1 is SEHNR and CDR2 is FQNEAQ (reference sequence). The CDR3 is 15 amino acids. V dropped 5 bases and J dropped 5; count of bases not matched to a gene: 7.

J is TRBJ2-7 and V is TRBV13, with unresolved D. Trimming removed 8 bases at V and 0 bases at J, with 14 bases between. The CDR3 loop spans 14 amino acids. Germline V gene lookup returns CDR1 PRHDT and CDR2 FYEKMQ (reference sequence). CDR3 bases: TGTGCCAGCGGGTTTCAGCCAGGCTCCTACGAGCAGTACTTC. This codes for CASGFQPGSYEQYF.